A single sample is the source of the 18 T cell receptor beta chains below, sequenced in a study of blood T cell repertoires in COVID-19. Profiling relied on immunoSEQ multiplex PCR, and the TCRdb table lists in-frame clones only, not all of them. Of about 220,000 clones in the sample, 80% to 85% were seen once. The sample taken for sequencing was peripheral blood. The source of these receptors is a woman aged 70-85 years with COVID-19, enrolled during active disease.

The chain has TRBV19 and TRBJ2-3; 9 positions agree with TRBD2. CDR1 and CDR2 (germline): LNHDA, SQIVND (reference sequence). V lost 3 bases, J lost 5 bases, and 6 bases stayed unmatched. This CDR3 has 15 residues. CDR3 amino acids: CASSIGSGSGDTQYF. The DNA of the CDR3 is TGTGCCAGTAGTATCGGTAGCGGGAGTGGAGATACGCAGTATTTT. The full variable domain, rest sourced from reference TRBV19 and TRBJ2-3, is DGGITQSPKYLFRKEGQNVTLSCEQNLNHDAMYWYRQDPGQGLRLIYYSQIVNDFQKGDIAEGYSVSREKKESFPLTVTSAQKNPTAFYLCASSIGSGSGDTQYFGPGTRLTVL.

The CDR3 DNA reads as TGTGCCAGCAGTTTTGGGGGCAGGGGAGGGGATACGCAGTATTTT. Amino acids: CASSFGGRGGDTQYF. V is TRBV28 and J is TRBJ2-3; TRBD2 might be the D (7 bases). The CDR3 totals 15 residues. Trimming took 3 bases from V and 6 from J, leaving 16 bases between them. CDR1 and CDR2 (germline): MDHEN, SYDVKM.

This sequence joins TRBV5-1 and TRBJ2-7; 7 bases are a match to TRBD1. With V trimmed by 2 bases and J by 7 bases, 3 bases remained unmatched. Germline V gene sequence: CDR1 SGHRS, CDR2 YFSETQ. The CDR3 length is 12 residues. The CDR3 DNA is TGCGCCAGCAGCTTAACAGGGGAAGAGCAGTACTTC. Protein sequence: CASSLTGEEQYF.

The rearrangement links TRBV5-8 to TRBJ2-2, with 12 bases fitting TRBD2. Trimming took 4 bases from V and 5 from J; bases not matched to a gene: 6. The CDR3 runs 16 residues. Germline CDR1 SGHTS, CDR2 YDEGEE. In DNA, the CDR3 is TGTGCCAGCAGCCGACTAGCGGGAGTAAAAACCGGGGAGCTGTTTTTT. It specifies CASSRLAGVKTGELFF.

J is TRBJ1-1 and V is TRBV7-9; D gene ambiguous. The V gene lost 5 bases and the J gene lost 3 bases, with 16 bases spanning the gap. Germline V gene lookup returns CDR1 SEHNR and CDR2 FQNEAQ (reference sequence). This CDR3 is built from 15 residues. Here the CDR3 DNA reads TGTGCCAGCAGCCGAAGGGAGGGAGGGTACACTGAAGCTTTCTTT. It encodes CASSRREGGYTEAFF.

This clone has just one count. V is TRBV5-8 and J is TRBJ2-3; 7 bases map to TRBD1. The germline V gene has CDR1 SGHTS and CDR2 YDEGEE. CDR3 length: 14 amino acids. Trimming cost V 4 bases and J 1 base; bases outside gene matches: 3. CDR3 sequence (DNA): TGTGCCAGCAGCGGACAGGCGGGCACAGATACGCAGTATTTT. Residues: CASSGQAGTDTQYF.

The chain combines TRBV5-1 with TRBJ2-4; tentative D call: TRBD2 (6 bases). There are 14 residues in the CDR3. Germline assignment: CDR1 SGHRS and CDR2 YFSETQ. The V gene lost 4 bases and the J gene lost 8 bases, with 16 bases spanning the gap. CDR3 nucleotides: TGCGCCAGCAGCCCCTCAGCGGGTGTGGACATTCAGTACTTC. This sequence encodes CASSPSAGVDIQYF.

Details on this clone: The identical CDR3 is also encoded by other nucleotide sequences in the sample. V is TRBV7-2 and J is TRBJ1-2, with D tentatively TRBD1 (6 bases). CDR1 is SGHTA, CDR2 FQGNSA, per germline. This CDR3 contains 11 residues. The V end was cut by 4 bases, the J end by 8 bases, with 8 bases between. CDR3 sequence: CASSSGAGYTF. DNA of the CDR3: TGTGCCAGCAGCTCAGGGGCCGGCTACACCTTC.

In this sample, this clone turned up once. V usage is TRBV6-2 or TRBV6-3 and J usage is TRBJ1-2, with D maybe TRBD1 (6 bases). The germline V gene has CDR1 MNHEY and CDR2 SVGEGT. This CDR3 spans 13 amino acids. Trimming removed 5 bases at V and 4 bases at J, with 11 bases between. CDR3: CASSLQGFYGYTF. Written as DNA, the CDR3 is TGTGCCAGCAGTCTACAGGGTTTCTATGGCTACACCTTC.

This chain joins TRBV7-2 and TRBJ1-5; D remains unclear. Germline V gene lookup returns CDR1 SGHTA and CDR2 FQGNSA. Trimming left V 1 base short and J 5 bases short, with 12 bases between. The CDR3 consists of 15 residues. The CDR3: CASSLVGGRDQPQHF. DNA of the CDR3: TGTGCCAGCAGCTTAGTGGGTGGGAGGGATCAGCCCCAGCATTTT.

The V call is TRBV10-3, the J call TRBJ1-2; no reliable D call. CDR1 and CDR2 from the germline V gene are ENHRY and SYGVKD. The CDR3 totals 13 residues. Trimming stripped 2 bases from V and 3 bases from J, with 7 bases between. The CDR3 bases are TGTGCCATCAGTGAGCGCGGGGACTATGGCTACACCTTC. It codes for CAISERGDYGYTF.

The V gene is TRBV27, the J gene TRBJ1-4; D is ambiguous. Trimming shortened V by 3 bases and J by 7 bases, and 12 bases separated the two germline ends. The CDR3 is 14 residues long. Germline V lookup: CDR1 MNHEY, CDR2 SMNVEV (reference sequence). CDR3 coding DNA: TGTGCCAGCAGTTTCTCGGGGTCCGGTGAAAAACTGTTTTTT. Translated, it gives CASSFSGSGEKLFF.

Only a few counts were recorded for this clone. The CDR3 is CASSQDSGTGALPLHF. In DNA, the CDR3 is TGTGCCAGCAGCCAAGATTCTGGGACAGGGGCCCTCCCCCTCCACTTT. This chain joins TRBV3-1 (or the pseudogene TRBV3-2) and TRBJ1-6; TRBD1 matches 10 bases. The V gene end was trimmed by 0 bases and the J gene end by 13 bases; junction bases not matched to a gene: 9. This CDR3 contains 16 residues. Germline CDR1 is LGHDT and CDR2 is YNNKEL (reference sequence).

This clone was seen a handful of times. The chain joins TRBV7-9 to TRBJ2-5, with D tentatively TRBD1 (6 bases). Germline lookup yields CDR1 SEHNR and CDR2 FQNEAQ (reference sequence). The CDR3 has 14 amino acids. V gave up 5 bases and J gave up 7 bases, with 17 bases separating them. This CDR3 reads CASSPKQGLATQYF. CDR3 nucleotide sequence: TGTGCCAGCAGCCCCAAACAGGGTTTAGCGACCCAGTACTTC.

V is TRBV18 and J is TRBJ1-5; D may be TRBD1 (5 bases). CDR1 KGHSH and CDR2 LQKENI come from the germline V gene. With 3 bases removed from V and 3 bases from J, the gap between germline ends came to 12 bases. The CDR3 runs 15 residues. CDR3 protein: CASSPGGSPNQPQHF. In DNA, the CDR3 is TGTGCCAGCTCACCCGGGGGGTCGCCCAATCAGCCCCAGCATTTT. The whole variable domain, filled in from reference TRBV18 and TRBJ1-5, reads NAGVMQNPRHLVRRRGQEARLRCSPMKGHSHVYWYRQLPEEGLKFMVYLQKENIIDESGMPKERFSAEFPKEGPSILRIQQVVRGDSAAYFCASSPGGSPNQPQHFGDGTRLSIL.

The CDR3 coding sequence is TGTGCCAGCAGCAGGGGTCCCTTGAGGGAGCAGTACTTC. This encodes CASSRGPLREQYF. The chain combines TRBV3-1 (or the pseudogene TRBV3-2) with TRBJ2-7, with D possibly TRBD1 on 5 matching bases. The CDR3 is made up of 13 amino acids. The V and J ends lost 5 bases and 7 bases respectively, with 15 bases between them. Germline V gene lookup returns CDR1 LGHDT and CDR2 YNNKEL (reference sequence).

This clone came up once. V gene TRBV28 combines with J gene TRBJ1-1; a weak D match, TRBD1 (6 bases). This CDR3 has 16 residues. The V gene's germline CDR1 is MDHEN and CDR2 SYDVKM. V was trimmed by 5 bases and J by 6 bases, leaving 22 bases between them. Here the CDR3 reads CASSPGGQGVSAEAFF. The CDR3 coding sequence is TGTGCCAGCAGTCCCGGGGGGCAGGGAGTCTCGGCTGAAGCTTTCTTT.

V and J are TRBV5-4 and TRBJ1-2; tentative D call: TRBD1 (5 bases). Trimming pared 2 bases from V and 0 bases from J, leaving 8 bases between. This CDR3 region has 14 residues. Germline V CDR1 and CDR2: SGHNT, YYREEE (reference sequence). The CDR3 region is CASSFDSTNYGYTF. The CDR3 DNA reads as TGTGCCAGCAGCTTTGACAGCACTAACTATGGCTACACCTTC. The complete variable domain, with remaining parts taken from reference TRBV5-4 and TRBJ1-2, reads ETGVTQSPTHLIKTRGQQVTLRCSSQSGHNTVSWYQQALGQGPQFIFQYYREEENGRGNFPPRFSGLQFPNYSSELNVNALELDDSALYLCASSFDSTNYGYTFGSGTRLTVV.